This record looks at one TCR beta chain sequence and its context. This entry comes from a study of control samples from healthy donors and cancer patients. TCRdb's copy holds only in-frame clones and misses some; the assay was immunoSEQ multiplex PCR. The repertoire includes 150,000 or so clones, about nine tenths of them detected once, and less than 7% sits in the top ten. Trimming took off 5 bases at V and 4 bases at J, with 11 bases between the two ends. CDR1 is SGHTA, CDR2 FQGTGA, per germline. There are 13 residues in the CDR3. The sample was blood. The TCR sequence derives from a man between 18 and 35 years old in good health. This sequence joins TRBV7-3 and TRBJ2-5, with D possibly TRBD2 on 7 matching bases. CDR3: CASSRGASETQYF. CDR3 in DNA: TGTGCCAGCAGCCGGGGGGCCTCAGAGACCCAGTACTTC.